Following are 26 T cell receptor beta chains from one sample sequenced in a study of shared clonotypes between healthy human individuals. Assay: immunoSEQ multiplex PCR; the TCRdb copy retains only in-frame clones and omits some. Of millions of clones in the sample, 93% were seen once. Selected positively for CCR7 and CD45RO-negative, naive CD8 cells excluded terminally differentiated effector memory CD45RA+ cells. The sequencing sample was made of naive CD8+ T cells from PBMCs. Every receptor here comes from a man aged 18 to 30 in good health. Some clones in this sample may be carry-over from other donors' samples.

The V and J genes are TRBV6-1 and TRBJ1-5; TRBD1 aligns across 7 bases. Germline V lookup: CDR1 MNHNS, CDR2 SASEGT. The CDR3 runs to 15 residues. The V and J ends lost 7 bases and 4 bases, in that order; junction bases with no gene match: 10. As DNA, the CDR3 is TGTGCCAGCAACCTTGGGACAGTTCGAAATCAGCCCCAGCATTTT. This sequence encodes CASNLGTVRNQPQHF.

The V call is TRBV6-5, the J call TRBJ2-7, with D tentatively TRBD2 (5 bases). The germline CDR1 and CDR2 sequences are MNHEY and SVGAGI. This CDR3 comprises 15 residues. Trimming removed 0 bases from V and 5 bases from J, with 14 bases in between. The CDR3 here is CASSYSRADRNEQYF. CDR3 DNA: TGTGCCAGCAGTTACTCGAGGGCAGATCGGAACGAGCAGTACTTC.

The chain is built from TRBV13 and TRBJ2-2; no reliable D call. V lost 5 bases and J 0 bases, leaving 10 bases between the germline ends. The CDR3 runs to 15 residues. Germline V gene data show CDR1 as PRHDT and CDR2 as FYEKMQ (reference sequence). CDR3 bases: TGTGCCAGCAGCACGACTCCGACGAACACCGGGGAGCTGTTTTTT. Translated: CASSTTPTNTGELFF.

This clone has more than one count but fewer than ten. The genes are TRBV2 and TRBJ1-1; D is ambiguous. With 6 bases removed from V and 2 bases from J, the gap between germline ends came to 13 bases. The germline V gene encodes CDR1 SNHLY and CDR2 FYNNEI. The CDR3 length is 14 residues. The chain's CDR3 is CASSRPWDNTEAFF. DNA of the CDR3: TGTGCCAGCAGCCGCCCCTGGGATAACACTGAAGCTTTCTTT. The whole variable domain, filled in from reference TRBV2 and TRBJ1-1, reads EPEVTQTPSHQVTQMGQEVILRCVPISNHLYFYWYRQILGQKVEFLVSFYNNEISEKSEIFDDQFSVERPDGSNFTLKIRSTKLEDSAMYFCASSRPWDNTEAFFGQGTRLTVV.

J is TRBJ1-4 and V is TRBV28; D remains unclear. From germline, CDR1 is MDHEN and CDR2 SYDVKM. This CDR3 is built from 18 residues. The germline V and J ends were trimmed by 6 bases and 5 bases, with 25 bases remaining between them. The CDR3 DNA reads TGTGCCAGCAGGCCTTTTAGGACTGGCTTTGGGCCAAATGAAAAACTGTTTTTT. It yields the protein CASRPFRTGFGPNEKLFF. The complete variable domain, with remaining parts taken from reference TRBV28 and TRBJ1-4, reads DVKVTQSSRYLVKRTGEKVFLECVQDMDHENMFWYRQDPGLGLRLIYFSYDVKMKEKGDIPEGYSVSREKKERFSLILESASTNQTSMYLCASRPFRTGFGPNEKLFFGSGTQLSVL.

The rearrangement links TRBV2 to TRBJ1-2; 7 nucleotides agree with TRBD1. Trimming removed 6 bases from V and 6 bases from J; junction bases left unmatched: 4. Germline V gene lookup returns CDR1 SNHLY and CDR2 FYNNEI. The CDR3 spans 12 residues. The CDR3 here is CASRQGSDGYTF. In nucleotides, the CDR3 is TGTGCCAGCAGACAGGGGTCCGATGGCTACACCTTC.

In DNA form, the CDR3 reads TGTGCCAGCAGCGTGTGGGATTTTGGCGCTGAAGCTTTCTTT. Protein: CASSVWDFGAEAFF. The V gene is TRBV5-5, the J gene TRBJ1-1; D ambiguous. The CDR3 is 14 residues long. Per the germline V gene, CDR1 is SGHKS and CDR2 is YYEKEE (reference sequence). V shed 4 bases and J shed 6 bases, with 16 bases lying between them.

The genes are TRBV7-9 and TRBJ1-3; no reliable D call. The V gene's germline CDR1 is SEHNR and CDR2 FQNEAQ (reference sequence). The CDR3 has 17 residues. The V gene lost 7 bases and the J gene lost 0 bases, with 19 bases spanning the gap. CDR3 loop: CASTNEAVGSSGNTIYF. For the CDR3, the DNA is TGTGCCAGCACCAACGAAGCCGTGGGGTCCTCTGGAAACACCATATATTTT.

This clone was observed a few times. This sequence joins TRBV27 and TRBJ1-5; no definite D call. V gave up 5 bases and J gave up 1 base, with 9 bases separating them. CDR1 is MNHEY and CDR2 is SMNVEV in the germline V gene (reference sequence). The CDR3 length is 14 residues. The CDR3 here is CASSPYHSNQPQHF. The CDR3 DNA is TGTGCCAGCAGTCCCTATCACAGCAATCAGCCCCAGCATTTT.

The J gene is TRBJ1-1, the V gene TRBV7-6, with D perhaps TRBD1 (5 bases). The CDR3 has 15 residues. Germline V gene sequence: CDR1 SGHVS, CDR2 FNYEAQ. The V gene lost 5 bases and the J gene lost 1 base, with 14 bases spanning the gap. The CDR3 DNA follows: TGTGCCAGCAGCCCAACCGGGACGGAGAACACTGAAGCTTTCTTT. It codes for CASSPTGTENTEAFF.

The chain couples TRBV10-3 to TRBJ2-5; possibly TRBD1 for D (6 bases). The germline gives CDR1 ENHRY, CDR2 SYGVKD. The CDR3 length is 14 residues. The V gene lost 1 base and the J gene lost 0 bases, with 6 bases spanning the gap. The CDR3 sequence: CAISEYRDQETQYF. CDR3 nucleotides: TGTGCCATCAGTGAGTACAGGGACCAAGAGACCCAGTACTTC.

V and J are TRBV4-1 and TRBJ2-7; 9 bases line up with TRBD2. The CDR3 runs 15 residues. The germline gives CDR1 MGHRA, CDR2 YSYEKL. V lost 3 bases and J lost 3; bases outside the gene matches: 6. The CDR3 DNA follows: TGCGCCAGCAGCCACCCAGGACTAGCGAACTACGAGCAGTACTTC. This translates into CASSHPGLANYEQYF.

The chain's CDR3 is CASSPDRESYQPQHF. The CDR3 DNA sequence: TGTGCCAGCAGCCCCGACAGGGAGTCGTATCAGCCCCAGCATTTT. The chain is built from TRBV6-5 and TRBJ1-5, with 7 positions matching TRBD1. V gave up 6 bases and J gave up 5 bases; unmatched junction bases: 10. Germline CDR1 reads MNHEY; CDR2 reads SVGAGI. The CDR3 is 15 residues long.

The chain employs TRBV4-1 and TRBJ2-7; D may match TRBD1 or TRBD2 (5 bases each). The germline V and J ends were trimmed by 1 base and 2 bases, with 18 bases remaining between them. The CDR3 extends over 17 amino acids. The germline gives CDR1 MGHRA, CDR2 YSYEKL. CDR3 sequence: CASSQATEGYTTYEQYF. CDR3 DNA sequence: TGCGCCAGCAGCCAAGCGACTGAGGGGTATACCACCTACGAGCAGTACTTC.

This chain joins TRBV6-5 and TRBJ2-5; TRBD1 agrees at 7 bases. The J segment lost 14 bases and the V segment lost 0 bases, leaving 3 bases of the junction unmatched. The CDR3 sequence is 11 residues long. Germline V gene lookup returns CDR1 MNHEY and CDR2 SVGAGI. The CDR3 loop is CASSYSGQIYF. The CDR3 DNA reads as TGTGCCAGCAGTTACTCGGGACAGATTTACTTC.

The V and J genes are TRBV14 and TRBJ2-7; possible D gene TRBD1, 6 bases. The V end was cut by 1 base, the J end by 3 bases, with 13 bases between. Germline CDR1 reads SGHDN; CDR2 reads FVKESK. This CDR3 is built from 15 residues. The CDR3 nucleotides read TGTGCCAGCAGCCAAGTTACAGGGATCTTCTACGAGCAGTACTTC. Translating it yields CASSQVTGIFYEQYF.

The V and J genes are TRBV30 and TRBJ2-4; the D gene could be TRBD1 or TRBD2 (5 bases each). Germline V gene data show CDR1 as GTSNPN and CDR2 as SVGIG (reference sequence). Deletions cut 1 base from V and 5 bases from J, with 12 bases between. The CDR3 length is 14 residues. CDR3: CAWSAGPEENIQYF. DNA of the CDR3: TGTGCCTGGAGTGCAGGGCCGGAGGAAAACATTCAGTACTTC.

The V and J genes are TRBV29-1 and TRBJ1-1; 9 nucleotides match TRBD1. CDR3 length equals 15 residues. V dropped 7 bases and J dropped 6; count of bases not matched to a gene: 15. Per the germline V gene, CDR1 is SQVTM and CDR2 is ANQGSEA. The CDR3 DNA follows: TGCAGCGCCACAATACGAACAGGGGGCATGGCTGAAGCTTTCTTT. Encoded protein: CSATIRTGGMAEAFF.

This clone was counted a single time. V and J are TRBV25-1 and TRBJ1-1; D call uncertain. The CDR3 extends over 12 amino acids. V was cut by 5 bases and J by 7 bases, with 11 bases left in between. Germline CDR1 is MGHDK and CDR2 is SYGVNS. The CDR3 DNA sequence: TGTGCCAGCAGTTCCATCCGAGGTGAAGCTTTCTTT. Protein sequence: CASSSIRGEAFF.

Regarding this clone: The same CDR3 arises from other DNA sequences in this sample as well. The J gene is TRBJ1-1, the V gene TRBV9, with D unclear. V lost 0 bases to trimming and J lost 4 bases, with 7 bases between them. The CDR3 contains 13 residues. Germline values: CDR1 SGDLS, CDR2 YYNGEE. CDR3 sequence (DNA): TGTGCCAGCAGCGTAGGGGCGGGCACTGAAGCTTTCTTT. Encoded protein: CASSVGAGTEAFF.

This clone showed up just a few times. In DNA form, the CDR3 reads TGCGCCAGCAGCCCCTTACTCTTCACCACTGAAGCTTTCTTT. This codes for CASSPLLFTTEAFF. The chain uses TRBV4-1 and TRBJ1-1; D gene ambiguous. This CDR3 has 14 residues. V was pared by 4 bases and J by 4 bases, with 13 bases between. Germline CDR1 reads MGHRA; CDR2 reads YSYEKL.

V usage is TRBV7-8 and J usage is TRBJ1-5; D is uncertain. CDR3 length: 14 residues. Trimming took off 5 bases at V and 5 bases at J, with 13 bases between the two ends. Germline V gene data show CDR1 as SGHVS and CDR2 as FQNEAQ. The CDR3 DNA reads TGTGCCAGCAGCGGACGACAAGCGTATCAGCCCCAGCATTTT. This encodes CASSGRQAYQPQHF.

CDR3 region: CASSSSTSGRARDTQYF. Written as DNA, the CDR3 is TGTGCCAGCAGCTCATCGACTAGCGGGAGGGCCCGGGATACGCAGTATTTT. This chain links TRBV13 with TRBJ2-3; 14 bases line up with TRBD2. Germline V CDR1 and CDR2: PRHDT, FYEKMQ (reference sequence). V was pared by 4 bases and J by 6 bases, with 9 bases of the junction left unmatched. The CDR3 has 17 amino acids. Supplemented by reference TRBV13 and TRBJ2-3, the full variable domain reads AAGVIQSPRHLIKEKRETATLKCYPIPRHDTVYWYQQGPGQDPQFLISFYEKMQSDKGSIPDRFSAQQFSDYHSELNMSSLELGDSALYFCASSSSTSGRARDTQYFGPGTRLTVL.

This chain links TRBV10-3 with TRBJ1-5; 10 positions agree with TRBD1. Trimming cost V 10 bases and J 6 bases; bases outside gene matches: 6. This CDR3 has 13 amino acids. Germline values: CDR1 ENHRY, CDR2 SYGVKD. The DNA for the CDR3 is TGTGCCACCGGGACAGGGGAAAGTCAGCCCCAGCATTTT. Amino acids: CATGTGESQPQHF.

CDR3 amino acids: CASSPLSGTHSSTKETQYF. The CDR3, as DNA: TGTGCCAGCAGCCCACTTAGCGGGACCCACTCATCAACAAAGGAGACCCAGTACTTC. The chain carries TRBV9 and TRBJ2-5, with 8 bases lining up with TRBD2. This CDR3 is 19 amino acids long. Trimming at V came to 4 bases and at J to 5 bases, leaving 22 bases not matched to a gene. From germline, CDR1 is SGDLS and CDR2 YYNGEE.

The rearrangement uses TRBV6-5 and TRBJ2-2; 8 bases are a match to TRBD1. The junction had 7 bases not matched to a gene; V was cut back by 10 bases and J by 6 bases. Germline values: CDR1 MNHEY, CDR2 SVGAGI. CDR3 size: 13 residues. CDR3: CATRTGTAGELFF. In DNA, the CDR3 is TGTGCCACCCGGACAGGGACGGCCGGGGAGCTGTTTTTT.